These 10 T cell receptor beta chains originate from one sample sequenced in a study of T cell responses to AZD1222 COVID-19 vaccine. Assay used: immunoSEQ multiplex PCR; TCRdb lists only in-frame clones, some missing. This sample has 75,000 to 100,000 clones, with under 90% found just once. The specimen was peripheral blood, collected on day 0 of AZD1222 vaccination. These receptors all stem from an adult in good health.

V usage is TRBV18 and J usage is TRBJ1-1; 7 bases match TRBD1. Germline V gene lookup returns CDR1 KGHSH and CDR2 LQKENI. Trimming at V came to 3 bases and at J to 0 bases, leaving 7 bases not matched to a gene. The CDR3 is made up of 16 amino acids. For the CDR3, the DNA is TGTGCCAGCTCACCCCGACTGACAGGGATGAACACTGAAGCTTTCTTT. Translated: CASSPRLTGMNTEAFF.

The table lists this clone with a few counts. The J gene is TRBJ2-7, the V gene TRBV19; perhaps D is TRBD1 or TRBD2 (5 bases each). From germline, CDR1 is LNHDA and CDR2 SQIVND (reference sequence). This CDR3 is 15 amino acids long. V gave up 3 bases and J gave up 1 base, with 13 bases separating them. The CDR3 reads CASSIRDDSSYEQYF. CDR3 bases: TGTGCCAGTAGTATCCGGGACGACTCTTCCTACGAGCAGTACTTC. Based on the CDR3 plus reference TRBV19 and TRBJ2-7, the full variable domain is DGGITQSPKYLFRKEGQNVTLSCEQNLNHDAMYWYRQDPGQGLRLIYYSQIVNDFQKGDIAEGYSVSREKKESFPLTVTSAQKNPTAFYLCASSIRDDSSYEQYFGPGTRLTVT.

V usage is TRBV9 and J usage is TRBJ2-6, with 8 bases matching TRBD1. The germline V gene has CDR1 SGDLS and CDR2 YYNGEE. CDR3 length: 18 residues. V was pared by 4 bases and J by 0 bases, with 9 bases of the junction left unmatched. CDR3 nucleotides: TGTGCCAGCAGCCGCAGGGGGCGCGGGGCCTCTGGGGCCAACGTCCTGACTTTC. It translates to CASSRRGRGASGANVLTF.

The chain recombines TRBV7-9 with TRBJ2-7; 11 bases match TRBD1. J gave up 3 bases and V 5 bases, and 3 bases lay outside the gene matches. The CDR3 runs to 14 residues. CDR1 and CDR2 (germline): SEHNR, FQNEAQ (reference sequence). CDR3 loop: CASSQGTGGYEQYF. CDR3 DNA: TGTGCCAGCAGCCAGGGGACAGGGGGCTACGAGCAGTACTTC.

The genes are TRBV28 and TRBJ2-7, with D possibly being TRBD1 or TRBD2 (5 bases each). Looked up from germline, CDR1 is MDHEN and CDR2 is SYDVKM. V shed 4 bases and J shed 5 bases, with 18 bases lying between them. The CDR3 contains 15 residues. This CDR3 reads CASSSAGTPQDEQYF. For the CDR3, the DNA is TGTGCCAGCAGTTCTGCTGGGACCCCCCAGGACGAGCAGTACTTC.

This chain links TRBV6-2 or TRBV6-3 with TRBJ2-7, with D possibly being TRBD1 (5 bases). Between the trimmed V and J ends, which lost 5 bases and 3 bases, there was a span of 8 bases. The CDR3 has 12 amino acids. In germline, CDR1 is MNHEY, CDR2 SVGEGT. The CDR3 spells CASSVDSYEQYF. Written as DNA, the CDR3 is TGTGCCAGCAGTGTCGACAGCTACGAGCAGTACTTC.

This chain uses TRBV6-2 or TRBV6-3 with TRBJ2-1, with a possible D match to TRBD2 (6 bases). The CDR3 runs to 16 residues. The V and J ends lost 5 bases and 1 base respectively, with 15 bases between them. CDR1 and CDR2 (germline): MNHEY, SVGEGT. DNA for the CDR3: TGTGCCAGCAGTAGGATCATAGCGGATTCCTACAATGAGCAGTTCTTC. Translating gives CASSRIIADSYNEQFF.

The CDR3 sequence is CASSHLEGYNEQFF. The DNA for the CDR3 is TGTGCCAGCAGCCACCTCGAGGGATACAATGAGCAGTTCTTC. The chain joins TRBV7-6 to TRBJ2-1, with TRBD2 as a possible D gene (5 bases). Trimming cost V 5 bases and J 4 bases, with 12 bases left between them. The CDR3 has 14 residues. The germline V gene encodes CDR1 SGHVS and CDR2 FNYEAQ.

Concerning this clone: The same CDR3 also results from other DNA sequences found in this sample. The chain recombines TRBV5-1 with TRBJ2-7, with D unclear. The V gene lost 0 bases and the J gene lost 1 base, with 2 bases spanning the gap. Germline CDR1 is SGHRS and CDR2 is YFSETQ. This CDR3 spans 12 amino acids. This CDR3 reads CASSLVSYEQYF. The CDR3 DNA is TGCGCCAGCAGCTTGGTTTCCTACGAGCAGTACTTC.

A single count supports this clone. The genes are TRBV19 and TRBJ2-7, with TRBD1 identical over 12 bases. Per germline, CDR1 LNHDA and CDR2 SQIVND (reference sequence). This CDR3 is 16 amino acids long. V trimming: 1 base; J trimming: 4 bases; junction bases outside the gene matches: 5. The CDR3 is CASSIGGTGGDYEQYF. The CDR3, as DNA: TGTGCCAGTAGTATAGGAGGGACAGGGGGCGATTACGAGCAGTACTTC.